A selection of T cell receptor beta chains follows, all from one sample in a study of beta chain features in type 1 diabetes. TCRdb's table, derived via immunoSEQ multiplex PCR, lists solely in-frame clones and lacks some. The table records over 700,000 clones, roughly 15% of them present only once. Sequenced input: naive CD4+ T cells from blood. These receptors all come from a woman younger than 30 in good health. Each CDR3 is given without its conserved first and last residue. The listing skips clone size in some rows; elsewhere it reads once, few, many or a size class.

clone size | V gene | CDR3 protein
- | TRBV6-6 | ATTLDSTSGANVLT
few | TRBV5-8 | ASSDRTGGRSEQY
- | TRBV5-1 | ASSYQPNEKLF
- | TRBV5-1 | ASSATGAEGTEAF
few | TRBV15 | ATSRAGQETQY
- | TRBV11-3 | ASSLVGLAGKNEQF
- | TRBV4-3 | ASSQQPGLAADTQY
- | TRBV5-1 | ASKSGRTNEQF
- | TRBV7-9 | ASSLRPHEQY
- | TRBV28 | ASSLSGGTLGF
- | TRBV28 | ASSWGADYGYT
few | TRBV18 | ASSPSRQPNEKLF
- | TRBV4-3 | ASSQAYLPVPYNEQF
few | TRBV28 | ASSLWEAGADYGYT
- | TRBV18 | ASSPPVGGDTEAF
- | TRBV6-5 | ASSYSGTGLYEQY
few | TRBV5-4 | ASSFTGTRYNEQF
- | TRBV29-1 | SVVGTNYEQY
once | TRBV5-1 | ASNRGSYNEQF
few | TRBV7-8 | ASSFRGKETQY
- | TRBV21-1 | ARNRFSSTDTQY
- | TRBV4-3 | ASSQGLTGGDRTEAF